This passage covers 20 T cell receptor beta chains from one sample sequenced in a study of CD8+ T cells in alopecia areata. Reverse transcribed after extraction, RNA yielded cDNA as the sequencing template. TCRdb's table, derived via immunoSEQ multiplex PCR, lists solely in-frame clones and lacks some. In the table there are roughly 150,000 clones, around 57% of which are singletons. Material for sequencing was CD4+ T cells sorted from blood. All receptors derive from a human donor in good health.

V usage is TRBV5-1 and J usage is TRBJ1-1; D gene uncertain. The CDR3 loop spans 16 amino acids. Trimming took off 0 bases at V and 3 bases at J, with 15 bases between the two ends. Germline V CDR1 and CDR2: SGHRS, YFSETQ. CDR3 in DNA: TGCGCCAGCAGCTTGGCTCTCGGCCATTCTGACACTGAAGCTTTCTTT. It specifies CASSLALGHSDTEAFF.

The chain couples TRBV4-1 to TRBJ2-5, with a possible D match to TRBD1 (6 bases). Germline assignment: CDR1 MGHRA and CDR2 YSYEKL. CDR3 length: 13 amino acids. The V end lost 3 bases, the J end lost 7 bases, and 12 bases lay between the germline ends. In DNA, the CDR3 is TGCGCCAGCAGCCAGGGATTAGGGGGGACCCAGTACTTC. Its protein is CASSQGLGGTQYF.

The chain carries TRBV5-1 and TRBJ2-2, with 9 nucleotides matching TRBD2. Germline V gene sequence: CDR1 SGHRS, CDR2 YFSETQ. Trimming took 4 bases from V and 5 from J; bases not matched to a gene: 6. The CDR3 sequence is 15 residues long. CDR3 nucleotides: TGCGCCAGCAGCCCCAGGACTAGCGAGACCGGGGAGCTGTTTTTT. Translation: CASSPRTSETGELFF.

Here the CDR3 reads CSVSGAYEQYF. In nucleotides, the CDR3 is TGCAGCGTGAGCGGGGCCTACGAGCAGTACTTC. The chain carries TRBV29-1 and TRBJ2-7; the match to TRBD2 covers 7 bases. In germline, CDR1 is SQVTM, CDR2 ANQGSEA. The V gene end was trimmed by 6 bases and the J gene end by 2 bases; junction bases not matched to a gene: 1. The CDR3 runs to 11 residues.

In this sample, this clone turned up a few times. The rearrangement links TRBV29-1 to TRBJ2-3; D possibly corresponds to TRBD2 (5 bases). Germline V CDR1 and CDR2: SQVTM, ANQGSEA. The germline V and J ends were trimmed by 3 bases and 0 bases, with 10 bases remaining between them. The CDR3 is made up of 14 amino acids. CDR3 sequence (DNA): TGCAGCGTTGAGAGGAGACTAAGCACAGATACGCAGTATTTT. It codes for CSVERRLSTDTQYF.

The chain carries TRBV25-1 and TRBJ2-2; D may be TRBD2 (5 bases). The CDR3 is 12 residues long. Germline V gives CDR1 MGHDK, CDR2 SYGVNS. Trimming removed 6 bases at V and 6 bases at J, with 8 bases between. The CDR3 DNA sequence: TGTGCCAGCAGAGTCGGGGCCGGGGAGCTGTTTTTT. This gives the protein CASRVGAGELFF.

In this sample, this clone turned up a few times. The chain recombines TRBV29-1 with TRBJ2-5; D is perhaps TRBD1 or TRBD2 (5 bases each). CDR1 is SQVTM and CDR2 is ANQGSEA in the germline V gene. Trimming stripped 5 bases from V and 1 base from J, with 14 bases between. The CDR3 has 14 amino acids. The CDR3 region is CSVTPGAFQETQYF. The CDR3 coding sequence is TGCAGCGTTACCCCCGGGGCGTTCCAAGAGACCCAGTACTTC.

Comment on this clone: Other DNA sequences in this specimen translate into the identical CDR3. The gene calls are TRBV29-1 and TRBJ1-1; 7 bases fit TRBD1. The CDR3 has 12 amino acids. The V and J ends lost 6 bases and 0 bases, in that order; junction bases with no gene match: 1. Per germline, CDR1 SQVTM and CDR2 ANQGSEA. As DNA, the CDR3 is TGCAGCGTAGGGGGCCTGAACACTGAAGCTTTCTTT. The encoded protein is CSVGGLNTEAFF.

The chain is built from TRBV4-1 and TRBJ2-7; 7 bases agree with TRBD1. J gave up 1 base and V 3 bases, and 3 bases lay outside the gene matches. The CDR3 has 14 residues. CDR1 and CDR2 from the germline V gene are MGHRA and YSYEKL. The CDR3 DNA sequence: TGCGCCAGCAGCCATCCGGGACAGTCCTACGAGCAGTACTTC. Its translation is CASSHPGQSYEQYF.

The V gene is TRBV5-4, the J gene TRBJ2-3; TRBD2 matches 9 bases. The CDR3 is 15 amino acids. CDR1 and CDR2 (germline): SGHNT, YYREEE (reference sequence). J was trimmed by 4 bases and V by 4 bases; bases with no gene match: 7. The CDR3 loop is CASSRKREVADTQYF. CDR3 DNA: TGTGCCAGCAGCCGAAAGCGGGAGGTGGCAGATACGCAGTATTTT.

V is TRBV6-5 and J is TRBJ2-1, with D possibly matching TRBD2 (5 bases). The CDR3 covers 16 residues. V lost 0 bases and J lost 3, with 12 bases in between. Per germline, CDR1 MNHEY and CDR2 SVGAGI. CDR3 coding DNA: TGTGCCAGCAGTTACTCAGGACTTTCGAACTACAATGAGCAGTTCTTC. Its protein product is CASSYSGLSNYNEQFF.

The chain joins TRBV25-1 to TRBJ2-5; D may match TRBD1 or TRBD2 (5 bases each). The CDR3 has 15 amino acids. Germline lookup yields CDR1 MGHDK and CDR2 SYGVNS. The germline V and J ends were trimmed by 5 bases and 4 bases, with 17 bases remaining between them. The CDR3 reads CASSPGLGGRETQYF. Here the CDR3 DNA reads TGTGCCAGCAGTCCAGGGCTTGGGGGAAGAGAGACCCAGTACTTC. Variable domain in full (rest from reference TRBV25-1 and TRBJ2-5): EADIYQTPRYLVIGTGKKITLECSQTMGHDKMYWYQQDPGMELHLIHYSYGVNSTEKGDLSSESTVSRIRTEHFPLTLESARPSHTSQYLCASSPGLGGRETQYFGPGTRLLVL.

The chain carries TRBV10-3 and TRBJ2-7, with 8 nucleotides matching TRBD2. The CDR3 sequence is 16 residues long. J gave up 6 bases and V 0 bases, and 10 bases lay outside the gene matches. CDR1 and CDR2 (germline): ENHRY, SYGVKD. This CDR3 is CAISESGSGRLLEQYF. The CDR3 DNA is TGTGCCATCAGTGAGTCGGGGAGCGGGAGACTGCTCGAGCAGTACTTC.

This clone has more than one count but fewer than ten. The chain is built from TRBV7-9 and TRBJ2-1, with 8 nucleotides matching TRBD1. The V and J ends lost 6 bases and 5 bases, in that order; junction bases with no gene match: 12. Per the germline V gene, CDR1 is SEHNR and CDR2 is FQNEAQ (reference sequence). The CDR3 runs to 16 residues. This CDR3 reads CASRIGQDRVDNEQFF. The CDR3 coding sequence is TGTGCCAGCAGGATTGGGCAGGACAGGGTCGACAATGAGCAGTTCTTC.

CDR3 residues: CASTNRETQYF. CDR3 nucleotides: TGTGCCAGCACCAACAGAGAGACCCAGTACTTC. This chain uses TRBV25-1 with TRBJ2-5; D gene ambiguous. Trimming stripped 7 bases from V and 4 bases from J, with 7 bases between. Germline CDR1 is MGHDK and CDR2 is SYGVNS. The CDR3 totals 11 residues.

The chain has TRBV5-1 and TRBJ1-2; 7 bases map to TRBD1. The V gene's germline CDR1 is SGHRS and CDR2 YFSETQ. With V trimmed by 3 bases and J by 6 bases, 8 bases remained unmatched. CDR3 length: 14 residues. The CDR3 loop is CASSSGTVMNGYTF. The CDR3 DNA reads TGCGCCAGCAGCTCCGGGACAGTGATGAATGGCTACACCTTC.

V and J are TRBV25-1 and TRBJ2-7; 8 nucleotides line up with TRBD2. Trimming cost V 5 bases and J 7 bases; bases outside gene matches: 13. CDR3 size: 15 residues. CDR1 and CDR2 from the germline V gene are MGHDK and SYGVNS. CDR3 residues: CASSSSGNPREEQYF. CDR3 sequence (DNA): TGTGCCAGCAGTAGTAGCGGGAACCCGCGGGAGGAGCAGTACTTC.

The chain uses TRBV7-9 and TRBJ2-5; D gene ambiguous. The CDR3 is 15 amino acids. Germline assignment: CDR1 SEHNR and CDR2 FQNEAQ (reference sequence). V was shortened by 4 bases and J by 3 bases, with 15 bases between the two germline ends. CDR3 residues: CASSSDRVLKETQYF. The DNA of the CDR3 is TGTGCCAGCAGCTCCGACCGGGTCCTGAAAGAGACCCAGTACTTC.

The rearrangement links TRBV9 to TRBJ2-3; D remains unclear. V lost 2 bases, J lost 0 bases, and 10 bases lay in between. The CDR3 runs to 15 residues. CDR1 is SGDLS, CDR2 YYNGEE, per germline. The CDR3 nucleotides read TGTGCCAGCAGCGTTTCTACAGCTAGCACAGATACGCAGTATTTT. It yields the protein CASSVSTASTDTQYF.

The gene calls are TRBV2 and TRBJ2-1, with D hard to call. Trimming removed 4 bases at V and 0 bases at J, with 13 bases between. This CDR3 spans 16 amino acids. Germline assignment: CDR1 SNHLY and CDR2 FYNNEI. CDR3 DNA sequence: TGTGCCAGCAGTGGAGAGGCGCTTACCTCCTACAATGAGCAGTTCTTC. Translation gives CASSGEALTSYNEQFF.